The subject of this entry is one TCR beta chain. The data originate from a study of T cell changes during pregnancy in multiple sclerosis. Produced via immunoSEQ multiplex PCR; TCRdb's table is partial and in-frame only. The sample has about 56,000 clones, about 88% seen once. Germline V lookup: CDR1 LGHNT, CDR2 FRNRAP. This CDR3 comprises 15 residues. The V gene lost 2 bases and the J gene lost 6 bases, with 16 bases spanning the gap. The sequencing here drew on CD4+ T cells from peripheral blood mononuclear cells, taken in the third trimester of pregnancy. This chain connects TRBV12-5 to TRBJ1-1; D not certain. The receptor was isolated from a female donor with multiple sclerosis, enrolled in a pregnancy study. Here the CDR3 reads CASGLSPGGEAEAFF. The DNA for the CDR3 is TGTGCTAGTGGTTTGTCCCCAGGAGGTGAGGCTGAAGCTTTCTTT.